The sequence of this TCR beta chain was determined in a study of blood T cells in healthy people across ages (dated by TCRdb to 2014 to 2015). For the wider study: In model experiments, template switching captured roughly one uniquely barcoded TCR beta cDNA molecule for every two T cells. Age-related changes in TCR beta repertoire diversity were measured in the study by deep sequencing normalized with unique cDNA molecular identifiers. The donors were split into four age groups: young (average 16 years), middle-aged (39), aged (62) and long-lived (approximately 89). To avoid experimental bias, donors of different ages were distributed randomly across sequencing lanes. Using the same blood draw, the study looked at two additional independent replicas of 1 million unique cDNA reads for two donors, one aged 18 to 30 and the other aged 80 or older.

The CDR3 measures 16 amino acids from cysteine to phenylalanine. The CDR3 DNA has 48 bases and is translated from base 1. CDR1 DFQATT and CDR2 SNEGSKA were looked up in the germline V gene (reference sequence). Donors were under 40 systemically healthy Caucasian individuals from Russia aged roughly 6 to 95 years. Each donor gave around 9.8 milliliters of peripheral blood, collected into EDTA-treated Vacutainer tubes. Ficoll-Paque density-gradient centrifugation was used to isolate PBMCs, with at least 6.5 million per sample. Trizol reagent was used to extract total RNA from PBMCs, with at least 5.5 micrograms per sample. For every donor, an aliquot of PBMCs went through flow cytometry to measure the percentages of naive CD45RAhigh/CD27high T cells. The method behind the library was 5' RACE. Instrument used: Illumina HiSeq 2500. A second PCR of about 6 to 12 cycles was run with a J-beta primer mix and a sample-barcoded 5' primer. Each TCR beta cDNA molecule received a unique molecular identifier from a template-switch 5' adaptor carrying 12 random nucleotides. Each sample yielded at least 3 million CDR3-containing paired-end reads. First-strand cDNA was synthesized from all RNA with the Mint cDNA synthesis kit, primed by a TRBC-specific oligonucleotide. All cDNA was treated with uracil-DNA glycosylase and then went through a first 18-cycle PCR with the universal primers M1SS and BC2_uni_R. As for how the authors treated the data: Each sample was normalized by randomly selecting 1 million high-quality reads, each carrying a distinct molecular identifier. Instead of being binned into consensus sequences, reads that shared molecular identifiers were thrown out. MiTCR, with a Q25 quality threshold and the strictest error-elimination algorithm, was used for CDR3 identification, clonotype clustering and error correction. A nonparametric unseen species model with Euler transformation was used to estimate lower-bound total TCR beta diversity. Using fastp trimming at Q25 and MiXCR clonotype assembly, TCRdb reanalyzed the public sequencing data and kept in-frame beta chains. Rows matching on CDR3 protein sequence are summarized as one entry with the most common DNA and genes. The V and J calls and clone size are TCRdb's, not the authors'. The sample records about 1.4 million distinct CDR3 sequences, almost 60% of which are singletons. Of the sample, 6.5% to 8% is held by the ten largest clones.

Summary of the overall study and its limitations: Compared with the aged group, more naive CD4+ T cells, fewer expanded clones and increased TCR diversity were shown by the long-lived group, suggesting age selection. Bulk unsorted PBMC profiling prevented conclusive comparison of naive and antigen-experienced compartments. The CMV infection status of donors was not known, potentially confounding age-related changes in expanded clonotypes. Estimates of total diversity from one million sequenced T cells were regarded as lower bounds and underestimates. As age increased, observed TCR beta diversity per million T cells dropped in a roughly linear way, and a significant reduction was already evident by age about 40. Observed TCR beta diversity correlated strongly with the percentage of naive T cells measured by flow cytometry.

As concerns this clonotype: Which antigen it targets is not known. Base qualities are not at hand, and no much larger clone is one base apart.

The receptor comes from a man aged 18 to 35 in good health. The receptor chain draws on TRBV20-1 and TRBJ2-5, and 8 junctional nucleotides match TRBD2. The DNA end is a closer match to TRBJ2-7, so the J assignment may be wrong. The sequenced sample was blood. The DNA is TGCAGTGCTAGAGATTTAAGCGGGGGTCCCGGGGACGAGCAGTACTTC. This yields the protein CSARDLSGGPGDEQYF.